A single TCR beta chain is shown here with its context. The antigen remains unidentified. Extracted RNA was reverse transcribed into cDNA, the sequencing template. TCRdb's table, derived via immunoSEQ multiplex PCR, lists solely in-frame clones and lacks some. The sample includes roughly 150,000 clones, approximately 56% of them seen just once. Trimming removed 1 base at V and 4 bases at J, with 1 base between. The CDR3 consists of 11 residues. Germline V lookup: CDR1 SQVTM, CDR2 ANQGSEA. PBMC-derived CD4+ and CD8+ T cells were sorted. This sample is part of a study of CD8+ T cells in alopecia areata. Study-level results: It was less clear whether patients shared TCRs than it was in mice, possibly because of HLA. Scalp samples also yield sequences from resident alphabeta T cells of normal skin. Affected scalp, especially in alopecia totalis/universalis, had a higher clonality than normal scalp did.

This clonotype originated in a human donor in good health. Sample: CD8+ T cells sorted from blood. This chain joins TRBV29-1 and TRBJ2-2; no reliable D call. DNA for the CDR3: TGCAGCGTTGAAGTCACCGGGGAGCTGTTTTTT. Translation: CSVEVTGELFF.